This T cell receptor beta chain is from a study of blood T cell repertoires in COVID-19. Germline CDR1 LNHDA, CDR2 SQIVND (reference sequence). Trimming shortened V by 6 bases and J by 5 bases, and 13 bases separated the two germline ends. This CDR3 region has 13 residues. TCRdb keeps only in-frame clones here, not all; method: immunoSEQ multiplex PCR. The sample has 200,000 to 300,000 clones; around 80% are singletons. The TCR comes from a middle-aged man with acute or convalescent COVID-19. The V call is TRBV19, the J call TRBJ1-1; possible D gene TRBD1, 5 bases. Sequenced sample: peripheral blood. DNA of the CDR3: TGTGCCAGTAGCCAGACAGCGAGGACTGAAGCTTTCTTT. As protein: CASSQTARTEAFF.